These 17 T cell receptor beta chains share one sample of origin, sequenced in a study of Graves' ophthalmopathy and Graves' hyperthyroidism. Amplification of the TCR beta CDR3 regions used RNA transcripts (as template). An opening RT-PCR round employed HTBI primers and preceded a second-round multiplex PCR. In TCRdb, the multiplex PCR reads were re-called with MiXCR into one record per CDR3 protein. The table includes 350,000 to 400,000 distinct CDR3 sequences, about 16% detected once. The specimen was peripheral blood. These receptors came from a woman aged 18-29 years with stable Graves' hyperthyroidism.

This clonotype was found many times. This chain connects TRBV15 to TRBJ1-5; D remains ambiguous. Germline values: CDR1 LNHNV, CDR2 YYDKDF (reference sequence). V lost 1 base to trimming and J lost 5 bases, with 9 bases between them. The CDR3 is made up of 14 amino acids. CDR3: CATSRVGAYQPQHF. CDR3 in DNA: TGTGCCACCAGCAGAGTCGGAGCTTATCAGCCCCAGCATTTT.

Worth noting for this clonotype: One end of the junction varies from germline; a read error may be responsible. The chain combines TRBV6-2 or TRBV6-3 with TRBJ2-7, with D unresolved. The CDR3 is 14 residues long. From germline, CDR1 is MNHEY and CDR2 SVGEGT. In DNA, the CDR3 is TGTGTCAGCAGTGGTGAAGGACCCGACTACGAGCAGTACTTC. Translating it yields CVSSGEGPDYEQYF.

This clonotype was seen many times. This chain connects TRBV6-2 or TRBV6-3 to TRBJ1-2; a weak D match, TRBD1 (6 bases). Per the germline V gene, CDR1 is MNHEY and CDR2 is SVGEGT. This CDR3 contains 17 residues. Trimming pared 3 bases from V and 6 bases from J, leaving 23 bases between. The CDR3 spells CASSYMVLSTGLHGYTF. CDR3 bases: TGTGCCAGCAGTTATATGGTTTTGAGTACAGGGCTCCATGGCTACACCTTC.

This clonotype was found many times. The chain is built from TRBV20-1 and TRBJ2-7; maybe TRBD2 (6 bases). Germline V lookup: CDR1 DFQATT, CDR2 SNEGSKA (reference sequence). V was trimmed by 6 bases and J by 5 bases, leaving 23 bases between them. The CDR3 runs 15 residues. DNA of the CDR3: TGCAGTGCCAGTGACTCGGCGGGGCCCTACCACGAGCAGTACTTC. This encodes CSASDSAGPYHEQYF.

V and J are TRBV5-4 and TRBJ2-3; possible D gene TRBD2, 5 bases. Germline assignment: CDR1 SGHNT and CDR2 YYREEE (reference sequence). The V gene lost 1 base and the J gene lost 1 base, with 10 bases spanning the gap. The CDR3 has 15 amino acids. The CDR3 DNA reads TGTGCCAGCAGCTTGCGGACCGGGGGCACAGATACGCAGTATTTT. Residues: CASSLRTGGTDTQYF.

The chain carries TRBV3-1 and TRBJ1-1; D ambiguous. This CDR3 is 13 amino acids long. Germline V CDR1 and CDR2: LGHDT, YNNKEL (reference sequence). V was pared by 5 bases and J by 6 bases, with 13 bases between. The DNA for the CDR3 is TGTGCCAGCAGCGAGCAACCGGGATCTGAAGCTTTCTTT. This sequence encodes CASSEQPGSEAFF.

The chain joins TRBV12-3 or TRBV12-4 to TRBJ2-3, with 8 bases identical to TRBD2. This CDR3 has 18 residues. The V gene end was trimmed by 5 bases and the J gene end by 1 base; junction bases not matched to a gene: 14. CDR3 nucleotide sequence: TGTGCCAGCAGTCTTATAGCCGCGTCGCGGGGGGGCACAGATACGCAGTATTTT. Its translation is CASSLIAASRGGTDTQYF.

This clonotype was detected ten times or more. The rearrangement joins TRBV15 to TRBJ2-7; TRBD1 is a possible D gene (5 bases). The length of the CDR3 is 15 residues. Germline-derived CDR1 and CDR2 are LNHNV and YYDKDF (reference sequence). Trimming shortened V by 3 bases and J by 5 bases, and 17 bases separated the two germline ends. In DNA form, the CDR3 reads TGTGCCACCAGCAGCCCCCCCTTAAGGGGCAACGAGCAGTACTTC. Residues: CATSSPPLRGNEQYF.

This clonotype was counted ten times or more. The chain joins TRBV14 to TRBJ2-5; D ambiguous. Between the trimmed V and J ends, which lost 1 base and 1 base, there was a span of 7 bases. Germline values: CDR1 SGHDN, CDR2 FVKESK. The CDR3 consists of 14 residues. The CDR3 bases are TGTGCCAGCAGCCAAGTTAGAAGCCAAGAGACCCAGTACTTC. Translating gives CASSQVRSQETQYF.

This clonotype came up many times. The genes are TRBV6-2 or TRBV6-3 and TRBJ1-2; the match to TRBD1 covers 9 bases. V shed 6 bases, J shed 7 bases, and the junction held 9 bases outside the gene matches. From germline, CDR1 is MNHEY and CDR2 SVGEGT. This CDR3 comprises 14 residues. Written as DNA, the CDR3 is TGTGCCAGCAGCCGCCGGACAGGGGATTCTGGCTACACCTTC. Translation gives CASSRRTGDSGYTF.

This clonotype has a count of ten or more. The rearrangement joins TRBV12-3 or TRBV12-4 to TRBJ2-5; D could derive from TRBD1 or TRBD2 (5 bases each). The CDR3 length is 15 residues. The V end lost 6 bases, the J end lost 1 base, and 15 bases lay between the germline ends. In DNA form, the CDR3 reads TGTGCCAGCAGCTTTGGGGGTGGGCCCCAAGAGACCCAGTACTTC. This translates into CASSFGGGPQETQYF.

For this clonotype: A much bigger clone sits one base away, suggesting this may be a read error. This chain uses TRBV11-2 with TRBJ1-1; D might be TRBD1 (5 bases). Germline values: CDR1 SGHAT, CDR2 FQNNGV. The CDR3 contains 16 residues. The CDR3 sequence is CASSSFSRAGNTEACF. DNA for the CDR3: TGTGCCAGCAGCTCCTTCTCCAGGGCAGGGAACACTGAAGCTTGCTTT. Filled out from reference TRBV11-2 and TRBJ1-1, the complete variable domain reads EAGVAQSPRYKIIEKRQSVAFWCNPISGHATLYWYQQILGQGPKLLIQFQNNGVVDDSQLPKDRFSAERLKGVDSTLKIQPAKLEDSAVYLCASSSFSRAGNTEACFGQGTRLTVV.

This clonotype was recorded many times. The V call is TRBV7-8, the J call TRBJ1-6; unclear D gene. CDR3 length: 13 amino acids. The germline gives CDR1 SGHVS, CDR2 FQNEAQ. Trimming took off 2 bases at V and 7 bases at J, with 6 bases between the two ends. CDR3 DNA sequence: TGTGCCAGCAGCTTAAACAGCAATTCACCCCTCCACTTT. Translating it yields CASSLNSNSPLHF. Using reference TRBV7-8 and TRBJ1-6 for the parts outside the CDR3, the full variable domain is GAGVSQSPRYKVAKRGQDVALRCDPISGHVSLFWYQQALGQGPEFLTYFQNEAQLDKSGLPSDRFFAERPEGSVSTLKIQRTQQEDSAVYLCASSLNSNSPLHFGNGTRLTVT.

In this sample, this clonotype turned up many times. The V gene is TRBV19, the J gene TRBJ2-5; 12 positions match TRBD2. The CDR3 totals 14 residues. CDR1 and CDR2 from the germline V gene are LNHDA and SQIVND (reference sequence). V gave up 6 bases and J gave up 6 bases; unmatched junction bases: 5. CDR3 DNA sequence: TGTGCCAGTAGGTCTAGCGGGGGGGCAAAGACCCAGTACTTC. It is translated as CASRSSGGAKTQYF.

In its sample, this clonotype was seen a few times. This chain uses TRBV19 with TRBJ1-6, with D hard to call. Germline CDR1 is LNHDA and CDR2 is SQIVND (reference sequence). The CDR3 loop spans 19 amino acids. V lost 1 base, J lost 0 bases, and 16 bases lay in between. CDR3 DNA: TGTGCCAGTAGTATAGCAGCCCCCAAAGGCAGCTCCTATAATTCACCCCTCCACTTT. It yields the protein CASSIAAPKGSSYNSPLHF.

This clonotype has at least ten counts. J is TRBJ2-7 and V is TRBV6-5; TRBD2 matches 13 bases. This CDR3 has 15 amino acids. V dropped 4 bases and J dropped 3; count of bases not matched to a gene: 3. Germline loops: CDR1 MNHEY, CDR2 SVGAGI. The CDR3 DNA reads as TGTGCCAGCAGTTCGGGACTAGCGGGGATCTACGAGCAGTACTTC. Translation: CASSSGLAGIYEQYF.

The chain uses TRBV12-3 or TRBV12-4 and TRBJ1-6, with D perhaps matching TRBD1 (5 bases). With 4 bases removed from V and 9 bases from J, the gap between germline ends came to 10 bases. This CDR3 contains 13 residues. The CDR3 loop reads CASSWQGGSPLHF. DNA of the CDR3: TGTGCCAGCAGTTGGCAGGGCGGTTCACCCCTCCACTTT.